The next 19 T cell receptor beta chains were all read from a single sample in a study of T-cell reconstitution after alpha-beta-depleted transplantation in children. Unique molecular identifiers were incorporated when the TCRbeta library was constructed. TCRdb recomputed calls from the PCR reads with MiXCR, one row per CDR3 protein. The sample records hundreds of thousands of distinct CDR3 sequences, more than 20% being singletons. The specimen was PBMCs, mostly from graft donor cells, collected 360 days after TCRalphabeta/CD19-depleted stem cell transplant. These TCRs come from a boy under two years old who had a stem cell transplant for acute myeloid leukemia, so the T cells may come from the graft donor.

Turning to this clonotype: A read error is possible here, since a much larger clone lies one base away. The chain carries TRBV25-1 and TRBJ1-1; the match to TRBD1 covers 8 bases. The junction had 5 bases not matched to a gene; V was cut back by 6 bases and J by 5 bases. Germline CDR1 and CDR2: MGHDK and SYGVNS. This CDR3 is 13 amino acids long. CDR3 loop: CASREQGETEAFF. CDR3 bases: TGTGCCAGCAGGGAACAGGGGGAGACTGAAGCTTTCTTT.

The chain has TRBV25-1 and TRBJ2-4, with D possibly TRBD2 on 5 matching bases. The germline V gene encodes CDR1 MGHDK and CDR2 SYGVNS. The CDR3 extends over 13 amino acids. Deletions cut 2 bases from V and 6 bases from J, with 8 bases between. Here the CDR3 reads CASSEPGGNIQYF. The CDR3 coding sequence is TGTGCCAGCAGTGAACCAGGAGGAAACATTCAGTACTTC.

This clonotype came up a few times. The V and J genes are TRBV20-1 and TRBJ2-1, with 8 bases matching TRBD2. The length of the CDR3 is 16 residues. CDR1 DFQATT and CDR2 SNEGSKA come from the germline V gene (reference sequence). V shed 5 bases, J shed 4 bases, and the junction held 13 bases outside the gene matches. The DNA for the CDR3 is TGCAGTGCTGGGTCGATCAGCGGGGGCCTATACAATGAGCAGTTCTTC. It encodes CSAGSISGGLYNEQFF.

This clonotype was detected a few times. This chain uses TRBV2 with TRBJ2-3; D is unresolved. Trimming pared 2 bases from V and 6 bases from J, leaving 9 bases between. Per the germline V gene, CDR1 is SNHLY and CDR2 is FYNNEI. This CDR3 has 13 residues. The CDR3 protein is CASSETASDTQYF. The CDR3 nucleotides are TGTGCCAGCAGTGAAACTGCTTCGGATACGCAGTATTTT. Full variable domain (rest looked up from reference TRBV2 and TRBJ2-3): EPEVTQTPSHQVTQMGQEVILRCVPISNHLYFYWYRQILGQKVEFLVSFYNNEISEKSEIFDDQFSVERPDGSNFTLKIRSTKLEDSAMYFCASSETASDTQYFGPGTRLTVL.

This sequence joins TRBV7-6 and TRBJ2-1; TRBD2 agrees at 7 bases. CDR1 SGHVS and CDR2 FNYEAQ come from the germline V gene. This CDR3 spans 15 amino acids. V trimming: 5 bases; J trimming: 3 bases; junction bases outside the gene matches: 7. The CDR3 DNA follows: TGTGCCAGCAGCCCTTGGGCGGGGGTCTACAATGAGCAGTTCTTC. Translation gives CASSPWAGVYNEQFF.

This clonotype showed up just a few times. The chain links TRBV13 to TRBJ2-5; 7 nucleotides match TRBD2. Germline V CDR1 and CDR2: PRHDT, FYEKMQ (reference sequence). The CDR3 is 15 residues long. V trimming: 6 bases; J trimming: 4 bases; junction bases outside the gene matches: 11. CDR3 bases: TGTGCCAGCAGTAAATCTCCGGGGGGAGCAGAGACCCAGTACTTC. It codes for CASSKSPGGAETQYF.

This clonotype was picked up a small number of times. The genes are TRBV12-3 or TRBV12-4 and TRBJ2-5; 13 bases agree with TRBD2. The CDR3 extends over 18 amino acids. With 3 bases clipped from V and 3 bases from J, the junction kept 10 bases outside the gene matches. The CDR3 sequence: CASSLRTSGGLAKETQYF. The CDR3 DNA reads TGTGCCAGCAGTTTGAGGACTAGCGGGGGCCTTGCCAAAGAGACCCAGTACTTC.

This clonotype appeared many times. This chain links TRBV7-9 with TRBJ2-7; D remains ambiguous. CDR1 SEHNR and CDR2 FQNEAQ come from the germline V gene (reference sequence). V lost 5 bases, J lost 3 bases, and 17 bases lay in between. The CDR3 has 15 residues. CDR3: CASSPRTADYYEQYF. CDR3 nucleotides: TGTGCCAGCAGCCCCCGGACGGCTGATTACTACGAGCAGTACTTC.

Notes on this clonotype: With a much larger clone just one base away, this may be a read error. The chain combines TRBV6-5 with TRBJ2-7; D may match TRBD1 or TRBD2 (5 bases each). Trimming pared 0 bases from V and 1 base from J, leaving 16 bases between. The CDR3 covers 17 residues. The germline V gene encodes CDR1 MNHEY and CDR2 SVGAGI. The DNA for the CDR3 is TGTGCCAGCAGTTACTCTAGGGGAAGGGACCCATCCTACGAGCAGTACTTC. Encoded protein: CASSYSRGRDPSYEQYF.

V and J are TRBV12-3 or TRBV12-4 and TRBJ2-7, with 7 nucleotides matching TRBD1. The CDR3 is made up of 13 amino acids. Losses at the gene ends were 8 bases for V and 2 bases for J; bases not matched to a gene: 6. The CDR3 DNA follows: TGTGCCAGCGGACCGGGACAGACCTACGAGCAGTACTTC. It codes for CASGPGQTYEQYF.

This clonotype was counted ten times or more. The J gene is TRBJ2-5, the V gene TRBV29-1; tentatively, D is TRBD1 (6 bases). The CDR3 is 12 residues long. CDR1 and CDR2 (germline): SQVTM, ANQGSEA. Trimming cost V 6 bases and J 3 bases, with 11 bases left between them. CDR3 in DNA: TGCAGCGTAGGGACACCTGAAGAGACCCAGTACTTC. Residues: CSVGTPEETQYF.

The chain recombines TRBV12-3 or TRBV12-4 with TRBJ1-1; TRBD1 aligns across 8 bases. J lost 10 bases, V lost 5 bases, and 6 bases had no gene match. The length of the CDR3 is 12 residues. The CDR3 here is CASSRTGFGAFF. In DNA form, the CDR3 reads TGTGCCAGCAGTAGGACAGGGTTCGGAGCTTTCTTT.

This clonotype was observed a handful of times. This rearrangement joins TRBV20-1 to TRBJ2-6, with TRBD2 matching over 7 bases. The CDR3 has 18 amino acids. The germline gives CDR1 DFQATT, CDR2 SNEGSKA (reference sequence). Trimming at V came to 1 base and at J to 0 bases, leaving 9 bases not matched to a gene. CDR3 bases: TGCAGTGCTAGAGGCAGCGGGACCGTAGACTCTGGGGCCAACGTCCTGACTTTC. Translated, it gives CSARGSGTVDSGANVLTF.

This clonotype was found a few times. The chain recombines TRBV7-2 with TRBJ2-1; D may be TRBD2 (6 bases). This CDR3 contains 14 residues. V shed 0 bases and J shed 9 bases, with 12 bases lying between them. The germline V gene encodes CDR1 SGHTA and CDR2 FQGNSA. The CDR3 bases are TGTGCCAGCAGCTTAGCGTTAGTGGGAGGTGAGCAGTTCTTC. Translation gives CASSLALVGGEQFF.

The rearrangement joins TRBV10-1 to TRBJ2-1, with 13 bases lining up with TRBD2. V shed 4 bases and J 5 bases; nucleotides not matched to a gene: 2. The CDR3 extends over 15 amino acids. Germline V gene data show CDR1 as WNHNN and CDR2 as SYGVQD (reference sequence). CDR3 region: CASSATSGGHNEQFF. In nucleotides, the CDR3 is TGCGCCAGCAGTGCGACTAGCGGGGGGCACAATGAGCAGTTCTTC.

The gene calls are TRBV2 and TRBJ1-6; D uncertain. CDR1 and CDR2 from the germline V gene are SNHLY and FYNNEI. With 1 base removed from V and 11 bases from J, the gap between germline ends came to 3 bases. The CDR3 consists of 11 residues. The CDR3 DNA reads TGTGCCAGCAGTGAAGGAACACCCCTCCACTTT. Protein: CASSEGTPLHF. The variable domain in full, completed from reference TRBV2 and TRBJ1-6, reads EPEVTQTPSHQVTQMGQEVILRCVPISNHLYFYWYRQILGQKVEFLVSFYNNEISEKSEIFDDQFSVERPDGSNFTLKIRSTKLEDSAMYFCASSEGTPLHFGNGTRLTVT.

This clonotype was detected only a few times. The chain recombines TRBV20-1 with TRBJ2-1; D is unresolved. Germline lookup yields CDR1 DFQATT and CDR2 SNEGSKA (reference sequence). Trimming cost V 3 bases and J 4 bases, with 10 bases left between them. The CDR3 spans 13 residues. CDR3 loop: CSARLFSYNEQFF. CDR3 bases: TGCAGTGCTAGGTTGTTCAGTTACAATGAGCAGTTCTTC.

This clonotype occurred many times. The genes are TRBV20-1 and TRBJ2-1; 8 nucleotides match TRBD1. This CDR3 spans 15 amino acids. Looked up from germline, CDR1 is DFQATT and CDR2 is SNEGSKA (reference sequence). V lost 2 bases to trimming and J lost 6 bases; unmatched junction nucleotides: 9. Here the CDR3 reads CSARRQGWLGNEQFF. CDR3 in DNA: TGCAGTGCTAGAAGACAGGGGTGGTTGGGCAATGAGCAGTTCTTC.

The J gene is TRBJ1-3, the V gene TRBV19; 8 nucleotides line up with TRBD1. Germline values: CDR1 LNHDA, CDR2 SQIVND (reference sequence). J gave up 5 bases and V 5 bases, and 11 bases lay outside the gene matches. The CDR3 is 16 residues long. The CDR3 coding sequence is TGTGCCAGTAGTGCCCCGGGGCAGGGGGCCAGAAACACCATATATTTT. This sequence encodes CASSAPGQGARNTIYF.